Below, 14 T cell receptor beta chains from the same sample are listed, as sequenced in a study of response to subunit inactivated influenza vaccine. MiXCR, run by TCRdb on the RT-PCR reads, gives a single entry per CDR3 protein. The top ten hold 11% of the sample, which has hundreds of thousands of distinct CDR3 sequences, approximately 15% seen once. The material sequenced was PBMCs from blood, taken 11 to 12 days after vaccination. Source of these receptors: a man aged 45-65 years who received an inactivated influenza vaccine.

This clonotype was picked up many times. CDR3 bases: TGTGCCAGCAGCTTAGTGGGGACCCATAACAATCAGCCCCAGCATTTT. Protein product: CASSLVGTHNNQPQHF. V is TRBV7-2 and J is TRBJ1-5, with a weak D call TRBD1 (5 bases). V lost 1 base to trimming and J lost 3 bases, with 13 bases between them. The CDR3 consists of 16 residues. The germline CDR1 and CDR2 sequences are SGHTA and FQGNSA.

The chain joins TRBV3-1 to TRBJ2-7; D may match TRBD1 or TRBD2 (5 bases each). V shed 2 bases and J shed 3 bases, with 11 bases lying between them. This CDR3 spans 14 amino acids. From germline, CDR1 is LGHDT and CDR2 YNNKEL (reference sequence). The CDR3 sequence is CASSQFEGNYEQYF. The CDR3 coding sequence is TGTGCCAGCAGCCAATTTGAGGGGAACTACGAGCAGTACTTC.

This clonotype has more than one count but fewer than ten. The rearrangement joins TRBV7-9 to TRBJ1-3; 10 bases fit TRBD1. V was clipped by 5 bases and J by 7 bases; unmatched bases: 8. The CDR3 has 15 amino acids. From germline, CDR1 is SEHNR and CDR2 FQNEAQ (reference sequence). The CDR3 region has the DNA TGTGCCAGCAGCAGGACAGGGGGACCCGGTAACACCATATATTTT. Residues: CASSRTGGPGNTIYF.

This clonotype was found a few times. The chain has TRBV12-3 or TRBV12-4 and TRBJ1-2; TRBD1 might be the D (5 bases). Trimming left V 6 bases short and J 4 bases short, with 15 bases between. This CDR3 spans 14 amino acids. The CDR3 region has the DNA TGTGCCAGCAGAAGTCCCCGGGACGGCTATGGCTACACCTTC. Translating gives CASRSPRDGYGYTF.

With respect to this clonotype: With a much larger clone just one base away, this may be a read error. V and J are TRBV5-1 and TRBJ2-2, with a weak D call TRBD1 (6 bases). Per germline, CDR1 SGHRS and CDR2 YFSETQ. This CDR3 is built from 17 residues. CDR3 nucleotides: TGCGCCAGCGGCTTGGAAGGGGCAGGGGCCTACACCGGGGAGCTGTTTTTT. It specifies CASGLEGAGAYTGELFF.

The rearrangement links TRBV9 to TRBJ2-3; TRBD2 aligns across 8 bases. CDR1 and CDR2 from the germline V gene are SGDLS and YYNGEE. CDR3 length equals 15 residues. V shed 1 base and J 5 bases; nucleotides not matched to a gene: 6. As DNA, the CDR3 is TGTGCCAGCAGCGTAAGGGCGGGAGGAATAGATACGCAGTATTTT. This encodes CASSVRAGGIDTQYF.

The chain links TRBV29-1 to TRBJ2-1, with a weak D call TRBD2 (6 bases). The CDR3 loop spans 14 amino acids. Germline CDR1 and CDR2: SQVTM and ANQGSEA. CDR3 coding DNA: TGCAGAGCCATGGGGGGAGGCTCCTACAATGAGCAGTTCTTC. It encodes CRAMGGGSYNEQFF.

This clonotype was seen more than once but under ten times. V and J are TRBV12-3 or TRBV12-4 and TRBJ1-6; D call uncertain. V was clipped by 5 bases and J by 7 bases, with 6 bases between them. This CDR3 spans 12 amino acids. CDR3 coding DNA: TGTGCCAGCAGTCTAGTGAATTCACCCCTCCACTTT. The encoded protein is CASSLVNSPLHF.

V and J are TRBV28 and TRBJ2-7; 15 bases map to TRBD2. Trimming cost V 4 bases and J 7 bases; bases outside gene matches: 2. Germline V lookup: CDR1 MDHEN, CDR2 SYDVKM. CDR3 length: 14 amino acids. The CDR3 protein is CASSWTSGRGEQYF. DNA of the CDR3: TGTGCCAGCAGTTGGACTAGCGGGAGGGGGGAGCAGTACTTC.

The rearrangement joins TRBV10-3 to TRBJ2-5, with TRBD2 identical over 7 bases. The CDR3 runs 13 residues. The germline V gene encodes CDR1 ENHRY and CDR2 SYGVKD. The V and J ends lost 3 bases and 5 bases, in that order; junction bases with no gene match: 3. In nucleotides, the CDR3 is TGTGCCATCAGTGAAACCGGGAGGGAGACCCAGTACTTC. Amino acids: CAISETGRETQYF.

CDR3 in DNA: TGTGCCACCAGCAGAGATGTCCGAATAGGGTCATACAATGAGCAGTTCTTC. This gives the protein CATSRDVRIGSYNEQFF. The V and J genes are TRBV15 and TRBJ2-1; D not certain. Trimming removed 0 bases from V and 4 bases from J, with 16 bases in between. The CDR3 has 17 amino acids. Germline values: CDR1 LNHNV, CDR2 YYDKDF (reference sequence). Filled out from reference TRBV15 and TRBJ2-1, the complete variable domain reads DAMVIQNPRYQVTQFGKPVTLSCSQTLNHNVMYWYQQKSSQAPKLLFHYYDKDFNNEADTPDNFQSRRPNTSFCFLDIRSPGLGDTAMYLCATSRDVRIGSYNEQFFGPGTRLTVL.

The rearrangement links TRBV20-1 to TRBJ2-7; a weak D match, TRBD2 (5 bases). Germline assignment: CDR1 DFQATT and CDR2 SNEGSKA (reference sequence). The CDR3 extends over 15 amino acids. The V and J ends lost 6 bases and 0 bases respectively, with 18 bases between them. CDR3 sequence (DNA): TGCAGTGCAGGCGAGGGTGGCTTTTCCTCCTACGAGCAGTACTTC. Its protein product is CSAGEGGFSSYEQYF.

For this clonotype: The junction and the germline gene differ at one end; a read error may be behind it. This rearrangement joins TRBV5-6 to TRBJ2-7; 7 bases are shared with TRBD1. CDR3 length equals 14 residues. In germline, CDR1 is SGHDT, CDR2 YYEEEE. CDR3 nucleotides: TGTGCCCGCAGCGCCGGGACAGATGTCTACGAGCAGTACTTC. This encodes CARSAGTDVYEQYF.

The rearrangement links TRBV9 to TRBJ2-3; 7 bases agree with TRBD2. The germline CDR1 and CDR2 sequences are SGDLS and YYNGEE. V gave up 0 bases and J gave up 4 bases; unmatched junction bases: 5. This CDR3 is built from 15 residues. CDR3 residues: CASSVDQGRADTQYF. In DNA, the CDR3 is TGTGCCAGCAGCGTAGACCAAGGGAGGGCAGATACGCAGTATTTT.